In its sample, the clone carrying this TCR beta chain was seen a few times. The data stem from a study of human T cells and chemical hapten exposure. The time point denotes: patch test 3, about 24 weeks after DPC sensitization. Treatment denoted: therapeutic diphenylcyclopropenone sensitization with weekly scalp DPC. The study used a library that attached unique molecular identifiers to individual cDNA molecules. MiXCR, applied by TCRdb to the RACE reads, yields one record per CDR3 protein. The table includes 210,000 or so distinct CDR3 sequences, 24% detected once. CDR3 length: 13 amino acids. Trimming took 10 bases from V and 8 from J, leaving 17 bases between them. CDR1 ENHRY and CDR2 SYGVKD come from the germline V gene.

The specimen was whole blood, collected in connection with sensitization to the hapten diphenylcyclopropenone (DPC). The TCR originated in a woman in her thirties or forties with alopecia areata. Some clones in this sample may be carry-over from other donors' samples. The rearrangement uses TRBV10-3 and TRBJ1-4, with no clear D. CDR3 protein: CATGFDPEEKLFF. CDR3 nucleotides: TGTGCCACGGGGTTCGACCCAGAGGAAAAACTGTTTTTT.